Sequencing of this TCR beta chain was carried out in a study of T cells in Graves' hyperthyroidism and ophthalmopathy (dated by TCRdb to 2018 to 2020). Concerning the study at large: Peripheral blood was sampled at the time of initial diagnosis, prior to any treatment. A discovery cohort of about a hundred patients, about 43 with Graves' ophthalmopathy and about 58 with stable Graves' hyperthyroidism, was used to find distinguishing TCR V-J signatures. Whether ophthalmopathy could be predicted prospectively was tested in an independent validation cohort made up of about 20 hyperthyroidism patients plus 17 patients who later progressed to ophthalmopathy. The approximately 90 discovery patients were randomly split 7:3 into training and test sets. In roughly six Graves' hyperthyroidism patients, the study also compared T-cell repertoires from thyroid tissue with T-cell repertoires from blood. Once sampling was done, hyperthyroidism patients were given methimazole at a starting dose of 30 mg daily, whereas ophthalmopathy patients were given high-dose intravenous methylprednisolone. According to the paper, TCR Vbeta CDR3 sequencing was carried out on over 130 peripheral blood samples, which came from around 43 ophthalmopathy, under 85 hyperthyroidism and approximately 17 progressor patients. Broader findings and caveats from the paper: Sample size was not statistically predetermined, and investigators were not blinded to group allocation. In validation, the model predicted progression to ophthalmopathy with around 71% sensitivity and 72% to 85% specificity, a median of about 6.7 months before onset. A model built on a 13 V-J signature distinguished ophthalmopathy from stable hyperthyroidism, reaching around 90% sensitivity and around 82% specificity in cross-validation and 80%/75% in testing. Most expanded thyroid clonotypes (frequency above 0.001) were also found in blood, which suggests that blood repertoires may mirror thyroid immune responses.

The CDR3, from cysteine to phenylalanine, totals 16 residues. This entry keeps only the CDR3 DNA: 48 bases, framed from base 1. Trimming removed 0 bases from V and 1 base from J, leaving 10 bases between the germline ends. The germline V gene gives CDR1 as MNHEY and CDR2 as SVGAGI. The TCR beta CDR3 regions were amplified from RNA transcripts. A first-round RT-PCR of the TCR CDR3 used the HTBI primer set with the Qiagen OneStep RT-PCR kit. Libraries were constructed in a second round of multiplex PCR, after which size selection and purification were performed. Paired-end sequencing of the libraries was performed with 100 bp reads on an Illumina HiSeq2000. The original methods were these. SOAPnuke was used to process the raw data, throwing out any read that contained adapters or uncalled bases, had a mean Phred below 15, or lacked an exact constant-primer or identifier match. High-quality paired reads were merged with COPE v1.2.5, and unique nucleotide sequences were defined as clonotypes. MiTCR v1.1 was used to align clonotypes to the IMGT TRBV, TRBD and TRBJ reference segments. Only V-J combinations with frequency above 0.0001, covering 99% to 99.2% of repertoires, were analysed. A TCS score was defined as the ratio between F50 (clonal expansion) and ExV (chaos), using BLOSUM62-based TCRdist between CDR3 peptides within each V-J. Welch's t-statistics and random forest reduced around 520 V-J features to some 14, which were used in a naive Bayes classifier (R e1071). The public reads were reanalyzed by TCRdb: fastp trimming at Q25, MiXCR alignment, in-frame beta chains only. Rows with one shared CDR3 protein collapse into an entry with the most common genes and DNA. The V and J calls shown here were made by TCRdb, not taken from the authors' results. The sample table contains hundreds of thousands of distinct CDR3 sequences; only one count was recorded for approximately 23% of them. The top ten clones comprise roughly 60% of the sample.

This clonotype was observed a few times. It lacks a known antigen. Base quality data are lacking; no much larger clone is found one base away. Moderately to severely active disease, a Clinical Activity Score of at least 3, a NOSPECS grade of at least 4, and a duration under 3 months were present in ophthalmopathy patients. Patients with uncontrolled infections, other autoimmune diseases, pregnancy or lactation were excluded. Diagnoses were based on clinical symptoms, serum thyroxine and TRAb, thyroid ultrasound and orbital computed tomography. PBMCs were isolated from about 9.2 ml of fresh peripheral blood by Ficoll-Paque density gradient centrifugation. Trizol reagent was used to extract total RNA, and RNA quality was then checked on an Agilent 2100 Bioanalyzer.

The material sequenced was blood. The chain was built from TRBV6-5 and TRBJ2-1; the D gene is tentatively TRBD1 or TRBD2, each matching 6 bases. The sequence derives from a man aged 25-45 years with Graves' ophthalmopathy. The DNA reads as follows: TGTGCCAGCAGTTACTCGGAGGGGGAATCCTACAATGAGCAGTTCTTC. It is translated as CASSYSEGESYNEQFF.